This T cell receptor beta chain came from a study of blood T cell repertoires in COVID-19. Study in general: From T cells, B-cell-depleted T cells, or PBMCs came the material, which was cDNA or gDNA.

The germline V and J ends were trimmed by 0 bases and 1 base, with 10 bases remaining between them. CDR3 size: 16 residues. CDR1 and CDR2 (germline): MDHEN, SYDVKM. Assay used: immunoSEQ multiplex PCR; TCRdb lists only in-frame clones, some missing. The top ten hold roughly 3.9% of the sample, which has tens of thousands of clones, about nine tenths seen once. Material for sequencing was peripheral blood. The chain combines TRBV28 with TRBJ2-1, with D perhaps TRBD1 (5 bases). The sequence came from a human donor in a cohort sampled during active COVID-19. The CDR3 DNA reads TGTGCCAGCAGTTTATGGGGGTCAGGGTCCTACAATGAGCAGTTCTTC. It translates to CASSLWGSGSYNEQFF.